Sequencing of this TCR beta chain was carried out in a study of graft-versus-host responses after intestinal transplantation. As for the study in general: Among the recipients, all got anti-thymocyte globulin induction and then tacrolimus and steroids for roughly three years. Whole-study results and caveats: Allografts from individuals with graft-donor T cell macrochimerism displayed high graft-versus-host to host-versus-graft clonal ratios. Recipient marrow harbored GvH clones, some of which surfaced first in ileum or blood. Early after transplant, HvG declines were associated with peak levels of circulating GvH clones.

Germline CDR1 reads SGHVS; CDR2 reads FNYEAQ. V was pared by 4 bases and J by 3 bases, with 7 bases between. The CDR3 sequence is 13 residues long. Profiling relied on immunoSEQ multiplex PCR, and the TCRdb table lists in-frame clones only, not all of them. The sample records 90,000 to 150,000 clones, around 96% being singletons. Of note for this clone: Its target is not known.

This receptor was identified in a human donor who received an intestinal transplant. Source: unstimulated CD8+ T cells sorted from spleen or lymph node cells, taken before intestinal transplant. V is TRBV7-6 and J is TRBJ2-1, with a tentative D call TRBD2 (6 bases). CDR3 nucleotides: TGTGCCAGCAGCTCTAGCGACTACAATGAGCAGTTCTTC. Protein sequence: CASSSSDYNEQFF.